This is a list of T cell receptor beta chains from one sample in a study of cytomegalovirus exposure and HLA in healthy donors. Only in-frame clones appear in the TCRdb table, and some are missing; sequencing was by immunoSEQ multiplex PCR. Among some 170,000 clones listed, over 75% were seen once. The sequencing sample was made of PBMCs. Source of these receptors: a man in his forties in good health and CMV-seronegative. Each CDR3 is given with its conserved first and last residue. The D gene is left open where the match is weak. The size entry is marked missing in some rows and otherwise reads once, few, many or a size class.

j_call,clone_size,v_call,d_call,cdr3_aa,cdr3_nt
TRBJ1-6,NA,TRBV30,NA,CAWSPGVNSPLHF,TGTGCCTGGAGTCCCGGGGTCAATTCACCCCTCCACTTT
TRBJ1-2,NA,TRBV7-3,TRBD1,CASSHSGGRGYTF,TGTGCCAGCAGCCACTCAGGGGGCCGTGGCTACACCTTC
TRBJ2-7,NA,TRBV4-3,TRBD1,CASSRDRVEQYF,TGCGCCAGCAGCAGAGACAGGGTCGAGCAGTACTTC
TRBJ1-2,NA,TRBV7-9,NA,CASSLYPGLYGYTF,TGTGCCAGCAGCTTATATCCGGGTTTGTATGGCTACACCTTC
TRBJ2-7,NA,TRBV2,NA,CASNRQGQNYEQYF,TGTGCCAGCAACCGGCAGGGGCAAAACTACGAGCAGTACTTC
TRBJ2-1,NA,TRBV7-3,NA,CASSFGGANNNEQFF,TGTGCCAGCAGCTTTGGCGGGGCGAACAACAATGAGCAGTTCTTC
TRBJ2-5,NA,TRBV30,TRBD2,CAWSTGTSGGKTQYF,TGTGCCTGGAGTACCGGGACTAGCGGGGGAAAGACCCAGTACTTC
TRBJ2-5,once,TRBV7-9,TRBD1,CASSPTGEVELTQYF,TGTGCCAGCAGCCCGACAGGGGAGGTGGAGCTGACCCAGTACTTC
TRBJ2-5,NA,TRBV7-2,TRBD2,CASSLISGGSETQYF,TGTGCCAGCAGCCTGATTAGCGGGGGGTCGGAGACCCAGTACTTC
TRBJ1-1,NA,TRBV6-1,NA,CASSEAFSHPGMNTEAFF,TGTGCCAGCAGTGAAGCGTTTTCCCACCCCGGTATGAACACTGAAGCTTTCTTT
TRBJ2-3,NA,TRBV2,TRBD2,CASRPSGGYTDTQYF,TGTGCCAGCAGACCTAGCGGGGGGTACACAGATACGCAGTATTTT
TRBJ1-1,NA,TRBV10-3,NA,CAISDKPLNTEAFF,TGTGCCATCAGTGATAAGCCTTTGAACACTGAAGCTTTCTTT
TRBJ1-1,NA,TRBV9,NA,CASRGGAGNTEAFF,TGTGCCAGCAGGGGAGGGGCGGGGAACACTGAAGCTTTCTTT
TRBJ1-3,NA,TRBV11-1,NA,CASRPGNSGNTIYF,TGTGCCAGCAGACCGGGAAACTCTGGAAACACCATATATTTT
TRBJ2-6,NA,TRBV7-3,NA,CASSPAGGGVNVLTF,TGTGCCAGCAGCCCGGCTGGAGGGGGGGTCAACGTCCTGACTTTC
TRBJ2-5,NA,TRBV11-3,NA,CASMRIGAETQYF,TGTGCCAGCATGAGAATAGGGGCAGAGACCCAGTACTTC
TRBJ2-3,NA,TRBV4-2,TRBD2,CASSQAWTSGSVSTDTQYF,TGTGCCAGCAGCCAAGCTTGGACTAGCGGATCAGTTAGCACAGATACGCAGTATTTT
TRBJ1-5,NA,TRBV30,NA,CAWRLSGSQPQHF,TGTGCCTGGAGGCTTAGCGGATCCCAGCCCCAGCATTTT
TRBJ2-2,NA,TRBV28,NA,CASTLGGRETGELFF,TGTGCCAGCACCTTGGGGGGGCGAGAAACCGGGGAGCTGTTTTTT
TRBJ1-1,NA,TRBV18,NA,CASSPDSSNTEAFF,TGTGCCAGCTCACCGGACAGTTCCAACACTGAAGCTTTCTTT
TRBJ2-1,few,TRBV4-3,NA,CASSQDPDSYNEQFF,TGCGCCAGCAGCCAAGATCCGGACAGTTACAATGAGCAGTTCTTC
TRBJ2-7,few,TRBV6-1,TRBD1,CASTGQEGEQYF,TGTGCCAGTACGGGACAGGAAGGCGAGCAGTACTTC
TRBJ2-6,NA,TRBV5-1,TRBD1,CASSWQTGFLGFSGANVLTF,TGCGCCAGCAGCTGGCAGACAGGGTTTTTGGGTTTCTCTGGGGCCAACGTCCTGACTTTC
TRBJ1-4,NA,TRBV4-1,NA,CASSRLTAATNEKLFF,TGCGCCAGCAGCCGATTGACAGCCGCAACTAATGAAAAACTGTTTTTT
TRBJ1-2,NA,TRBV2,NA,CASKGGQGKANYGYTF,TGTGCCAGCAAAGGAGGGCAGGGTAAAGCTAACTATGGCTACACCTTC
TRBJ1-2,NA,TRBV2,TRBD1,CARNQDRSYGYTF,TGTGCCAGAAACCAGGACAGGAGCTATGGCTACACCTTC
TRBJ1-1,NA,TRBV30,NA,CAWSGGQAEAFF,TGTGCCTGGTCGGGAGGGCAGGCTGAAGCTTTCTTT
TRBJ2-1,NA,TRBV5-1,TRBD1,CASSLRDRRLYQNEQFF,TGCGCCAGCAGCTTGCGGGACAGAAGATTATATCAAAATGAGCAGTTCTTC
TRBJ1-5,once,TRBV6-6,NA,CASSTGRGRSNQPQHF,TGTGCCAGCAGTACGGGCAGGGGCAGGAGCAATCAGCCCCAGCATTTT
TRBJ2-1,few,TRBV5-4,TRBD2,CASSLRGGAHEQFF,TGTGCCAGCAGCTTACGCGGGGGGGCCCATGAGCAGTTCTTC
TRBJ2-1,NA,TRBV29-1,NA,CSAVPEGDNEQFF,TGCAGCGCGGTCCCGGAGGGAGACAATGAGCAGTTCTTC
TRBJ1-5,few,TRBV5-6,TRBD1,CASSLHPGGGQPQHF,TGTGCCAGCAGCCTTCATCCAGGGGGAGGTCAGCCCCAGCATTTT
TRBJ2-7,NA,TRBV2,NA,CASNPSTSNSYEQYF,TGTGCCAGCAACCCTTCTACTTCTAACTCCTACGAGCAGTACTTC
TRBJ2-1,NA,TRBV6-5,TRBD2,CASSLAKRGAQNEQFF,TGTGCCAGCAGTTTGGCTAAGCGGGGGGCGCAGAATGAGCAGTTCTTC
TRBJ1-1,NA,TRBV7-3,NA,CASSPGPNTEAFF,TGTGCCAGCAGCCCTGGGCCGAACACTGAAGCTTTCTTT
TRBJ1-1,NA,TRBV7-6,NA,CASSSHQTENTEAFF,TGTGCCAGCAGCTCCCACCAAACAGAGAACACTGAAGCTTTCTTT
TRBJ2-1,NA,TRBV2,NA,CASSEDLSYNEQFF,TGTGCCAGCAGTGAAGATCTCTCCTACAATGAGCAGTTCTTC
TRBJ2-7,NA,TRBV7-9,TRBD1,CASSSAGTGVHEQYF,TGTGCCAGCAGCTCCGCCGGGACAGGGGTTCACGAGCAGTACTTC
TRBJ2-3,NA,TRBV28,TRBD2,CASSSGGDGTDTQYF,TGTGCCAGCAGTAGCGGGGGGGATGGCACAGATACGCAGTATTTT
TRBJ2-1,NA,TRBV4-1,TRBD1,CASSQQTGTYEQFF,TGCGCCAGCAGCCAACAGACAGGGACCTATGAGCAGTTCTTC
TRBJ2-2,few,TRBV11-2,TRBD2,CASTERGGGAGELFF,TGTGCCAGTACTGAGCGGGGGGGCGGGGCCGGGGAGCTGTTTTTT
TRBJ1-1,few,TRBV5-6,TRBD1,CASSLNLGQVNTEAFF,TGTGCCAGCAGCTTGAATCTTGGACAGGTCAACACTGAAGCTTTCTTT